Detailed here is one T cell receptor (beta chain). The entry originates in a study of blood T cell repertoires in COVID-19. Study-wide context: Sites in the United States, Italy and Spain provided acute and convalescent COVID-19 samples.

The CDR3 extends over 17 amino acids. Germline assignment: CDR1 SGHVS and CDR2 FNYEAQ. Trimming cost V 1 base and J 0 bases; bases outside gene matches: 7. Clones were read by immunoSEQ multiplex PCR, and TCRdb kept only the in-frame ones, dropping some. The sample has approximately 53,000 clones; around 73% are singletons. This receptor was taken from a woman in her 50s with acute COVID-19. V gene TRBV7-6 combines with J gene TRBJ1-1; 8 nucleotides align to TRBD1. The material sequenced was PBMCs or T cells enriched from blood (not recorded which). CDR3: CASSLEAGGPMNTEAFF. CDR3 in DNA: TGTGCCAGCAGCTTAGAGGCAGGGGGCCCCATGAACACTGAAGCTTTCTTT.